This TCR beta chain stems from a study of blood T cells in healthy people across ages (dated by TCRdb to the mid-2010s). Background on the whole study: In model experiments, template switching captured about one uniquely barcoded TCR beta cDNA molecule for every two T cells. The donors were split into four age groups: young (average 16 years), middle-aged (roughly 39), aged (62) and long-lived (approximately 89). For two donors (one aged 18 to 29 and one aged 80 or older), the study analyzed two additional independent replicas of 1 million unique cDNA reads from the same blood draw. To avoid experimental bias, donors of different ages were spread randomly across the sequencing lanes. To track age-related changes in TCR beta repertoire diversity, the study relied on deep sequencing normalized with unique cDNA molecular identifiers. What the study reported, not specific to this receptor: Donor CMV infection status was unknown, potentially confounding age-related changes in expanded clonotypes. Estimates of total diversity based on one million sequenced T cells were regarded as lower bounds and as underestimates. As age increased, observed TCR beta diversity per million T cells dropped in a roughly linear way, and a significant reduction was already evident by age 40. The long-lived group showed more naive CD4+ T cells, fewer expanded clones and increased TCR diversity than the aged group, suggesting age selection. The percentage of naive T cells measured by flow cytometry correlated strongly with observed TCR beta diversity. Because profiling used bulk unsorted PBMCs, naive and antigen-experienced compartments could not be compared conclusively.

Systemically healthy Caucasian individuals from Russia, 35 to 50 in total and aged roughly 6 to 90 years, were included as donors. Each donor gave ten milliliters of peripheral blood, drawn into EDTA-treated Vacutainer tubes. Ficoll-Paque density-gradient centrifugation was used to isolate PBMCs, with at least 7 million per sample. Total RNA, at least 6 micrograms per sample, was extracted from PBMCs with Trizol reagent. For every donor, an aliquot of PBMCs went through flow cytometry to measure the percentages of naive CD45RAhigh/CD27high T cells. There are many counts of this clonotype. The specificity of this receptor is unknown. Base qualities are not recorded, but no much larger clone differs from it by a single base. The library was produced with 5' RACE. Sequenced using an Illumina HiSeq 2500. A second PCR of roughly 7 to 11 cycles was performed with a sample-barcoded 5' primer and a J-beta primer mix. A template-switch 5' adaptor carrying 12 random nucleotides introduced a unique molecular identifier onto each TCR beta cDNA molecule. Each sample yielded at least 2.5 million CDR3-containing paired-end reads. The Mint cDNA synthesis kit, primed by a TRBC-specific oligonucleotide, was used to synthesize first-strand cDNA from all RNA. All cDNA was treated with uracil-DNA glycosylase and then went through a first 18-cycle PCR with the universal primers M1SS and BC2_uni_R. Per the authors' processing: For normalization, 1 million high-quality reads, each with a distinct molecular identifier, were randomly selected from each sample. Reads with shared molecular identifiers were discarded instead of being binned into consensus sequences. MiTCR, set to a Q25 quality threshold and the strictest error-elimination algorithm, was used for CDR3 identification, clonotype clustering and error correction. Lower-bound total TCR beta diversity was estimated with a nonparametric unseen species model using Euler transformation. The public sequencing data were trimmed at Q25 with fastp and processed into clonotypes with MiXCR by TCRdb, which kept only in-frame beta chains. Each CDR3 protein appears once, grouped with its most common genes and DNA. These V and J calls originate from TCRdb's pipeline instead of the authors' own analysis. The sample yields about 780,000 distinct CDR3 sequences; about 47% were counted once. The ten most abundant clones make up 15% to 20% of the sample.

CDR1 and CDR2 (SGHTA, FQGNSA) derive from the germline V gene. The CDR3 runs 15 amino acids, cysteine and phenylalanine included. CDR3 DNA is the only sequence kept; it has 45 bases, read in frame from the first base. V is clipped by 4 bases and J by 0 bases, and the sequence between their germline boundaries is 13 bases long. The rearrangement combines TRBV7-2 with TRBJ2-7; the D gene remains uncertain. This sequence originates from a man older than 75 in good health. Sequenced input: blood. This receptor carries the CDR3 CASSYSSRTSYEQYF. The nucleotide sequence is TGTGCCAGCAGCTACTCCTCCCGAACCTCCTACGAGCAGTACTTC.